This passage covers 30 T cell receptor beta chains from one sample sequenced in a study of cytomegalovirus exposure and HLA in healthy donors. The PCR ran on 60 Vbeta and 13 Jbeta primers. Clones were read by immunoSEQ multiplex PCR, and TCRdb kept only the in-frame ones, dropping some. The table lists about 170,000 clones. Material: PBMCs. The receptors were gathered from a woman between 18 and 29 years old in good health and CMV-seropositive.

This chain joins TRBV4-1 and TRBJ2-7; TRBD1 might be the D (6 bases). The V gene lost 4 bases and the J gene lost 7 bases, with 11 bases spanning the gap. This CDR3 has 12 residues. In germline, CDR1 is MGHRA, CDR2 YSYEKL. The CDR3 region has the DNA TGCGCCAGCAGCCTAATACAGGGAGAGCAGTACTTC. Its translation: CASSLIQGEQYF.

The J gene is TRBJ1-2, the V gene TRBV6-5, with a weak D call TRBD1 (5 bases). Trimming stripped 2 bases from V and 7 bases from J, with 5 bases between. Germline V gene lookup returns CDR1 MNHEY and CDR2 SVGAGI. The CDR3 extends over 11 amino acids. This CDR3 is CASSYRGGYTF. The CDR3 DNA sequence: TGTGCCAGCAGTTACAGGGGTGGCTACACCTTC.

About this clone itself: The junction departs from the called germline gene at one end, perhaps through a read error. This sequence joins TRBV7-7 and TRBJ2-1; TRBD2 matches at 11 bases. Germline values: CDR1 SSHAT, CDR2 FNYEAQ (reference sequence). The CDR3 sequence is 15 residues long. CDR3 bases: TGTGCTAGCAGCTTAGATAGCGGGGGGGCGAATGAGCAGTTCTTC. Its translation is CASSLDSGGANEQFF.

The chain recombines TRBV1 with TRBJ2-7; the DNA was not used to check the table's D call, TRBD2. TRBV1 is annotated as a pseudogene. This CDR3 region has 18 residues. This CDR3 is CTSRTSGRGLIDSYEQYF. The CDR3 nucleotides read TGCACCAGCAGAACTAGCGGGAGGGGCCTGATCGACTCCTACGAGCAGTACTTC.

The chain joins TRBV2 to TRBJ1-1, with D unclear. Trimming removed 6 bases at V and 1 base at J, with 9 bases between. From germline, CDR1 is SNHLY and CDR2 FYNNEI. The CDR3 totals 13 residues. The DNA for the CDR3 is TGTGCCAGCAGGATCGACACGAACACTGAAGCTTTCTTT. Translation gives CASRIDTNTEAFF.

CDR3 nucleotide sequence: TGTGCCAGCAGCTTAGACGGGACAGGGGAATGGCCCCAGCATTTT. Protein product: CASSLDGTGEWPQHF. This chain links TRBV11-3 with TRBJ1-5; TRBD1 matches at 10 bases. CDR1 and CDR2 (germline): SGHNT, YENEEA. After removal of 0 bases from V and 9 bases from J, the junction contained 5 bases not matched to a gene. The CDR3 covers 15 residues.

The chain links TRBV5-8 to TRBJ1-2; D possibly corresponds to TRBD1 (6 bases). Germline lookup yields CDR1 SGHTS and CDR2 YDEGEE. Trimming cost V 4 bases and J 3 bases, with 19 bases left between them. The CDR3 is 16 residues long. CDR3 DNA: TGTGCCAGCAGCCCGGGGGGCGAAACGCACTACTATGGCTACACCTTC. Protein: CASSPGGETHYYGYTF.

The gene calls are TRBV10-3 and TRBJ1-5; TRBD1 matches at 7 bases. Germline assignment: CDR1 ENHRY and CDR2 SYGVKD. The junction had 15 bases not matched to a gene; V was cut back by 10 bases and J by 12 bases. The CDR3 covers 13 residues. For the CDR3, the DNA is TGTGCCAAGGACGACAGGGTCCCCCTTTTCCAGCATTTT. The encoded protein is CAKDDRVPLFQHF.

The V gene is TRBV7-9, the J gene TRBJ2-1; unclear D gene. The germline gives CDR1 SEHNR, CDR2 FQNEAQ (reference sequence). V shed 0 bases and J shed 2 bases, with 8 bases lying between them. This CDR3 is 15 amino acids long. The CDR3 here is CASSLAREPYNEQFF. In DNA, the CDR3 is TGTGCCAGCAGCTTAGCGCGAGAACCCTACAATGAGCAGTTCTTC.

The chain has TRBV30 and TRBJ2-3; 9 nucleotides align to TRBD2. V shed 4 bases, J shed 2 bases, and the junction held 10 bases outside the gene matches. CDR3 length: 16 amino acids. The V gene's germline CDR1 is GTSNPN and CDR2 SVGIG (reference sequence). For the CDR3, the DNA is TGTGCCTGGACTAGCGGGGTATACCTTCCCACAGATACGCAGTATTTT. This translates into CAWTSGVYLPTDTQYF.

The rearrangement joins TRBV27 to TRBJ2-5; TRBD2 is a possible D gene (6 bases). The CDR3 loop spans 15 amino acids. V lost 7 bases and J 4 bases, leaving 19 bases between the germline ends. The V gene's germline CDR1 is MNHEY and CDR2 SMNVEV (reference sequence). CDR3 region: CASTPVAGWIETQYF. The CDR3 bases are TGTGCCAGCACCCCGGTGGCGGGATGGATAGAGACCCAGTACTTC.

On this clone itself: Germline is not matched at one junction end, which may reflect a read error. The chain is built from TRBV19 and TRBJ1-6; 7 bases map to TRBD1. The CDR3 contains 17 residues. Germline CDR1 is LNHDA and CDR2 is SQIVND (reference sequence). This chain's CDR3 is CASSIGDSGLINSPLHF. The CDR3 DNA follows: TGTGCCAGTAGCATAGGGGACAGTGGTTTAATTAATTCACCCCTCCACTTT.

The chain recombines TRBV5-1 with TRBJ1-2, with D possibly matching TRBD1 (6 bases). This CDR3 is built from 15 residues. The V gene's germline CDR1 is SGHRS and CDR2 YFSETQ. V gave up 2 bases and J gave up 4 bases, with 15 bases separating them. CDR3 sequence: CASSLDPWDIYGYTF. The CDR3 DNA is TGCGCCAGCAGCTTAGACCCGTGGGACATCTATGGCTACACCTTC.

The chain has TRBV4-1 and TRBJ2-3; the match to TRBD2 covers 12 bases. Germline CDR1 MGHRA, CDR2 YSYEKL. There are 19 residues in the CDR3. The junction had 9 bases not matched to a gene; V was cut back by 2 bases and J by 0 bases. CDR3 region: CASSQIVGLAGTSTDTQYF. In nucleotides, the CDR3 is TGCGCCAGCAGCCAAATCGTAGGACTAGCGGGAACTAGCACAGATACGCAGTATTTT.

The V call is TRBV5-6, the J call TRBJ2-5; 12 nucleotides align to TRBD2. V was pared by 4 bases and J by 5 bases, with 15 bases of the junction left unmatched. Per germline, CDR1 SGHDT and CDR2 YYEEEE. This CDR3 has 18 residues. For the CDR3, the DNA is TGTGCCAGCAGCGAGGCGCGACTAGCGGGAGAAGGGTTGGAGACCCAGTACTTC. Residues: CASSEARLAGEGLETQYF. The variable domain in full, with the rest retrieved from reference TRBV5-6 and TRBJ2-5, is DAGVTQSPTHLIKTRGQQVTLRCSPKSGHDTVSWYQQALGQGPQFIFQYYEEEERQRGNFPDRFSGHQFPNYSSELNVNALLLGDSALYLCASSEARLAGEGLETQYFGPGTRLLVL.

This chain links TRBV2 with TRBJ2-7; D is perhaps TRBD1 (6 bases). CDR3 length equals 13 residues. CDR1 and CDR2 from the germline V gene are SNHLY and FYNNEI. V lost 6 bases to trimming and J lost 5 bases, with 14 bases between them. The CDR3: CASSWTEVNEQYF. Here the CDR3 DNA reads TGTGCCAGCAGCTGGACAGAGGTGAACGAGCAGTACTTC.

To note about this clone: Sequence at one end of the junction differs from germline and may be a read error. V and J are TRBV7-7 and TRBJ2-5, with TRBD2 identical over 9 bases. The CDR3 has 15 residues. The germline CDR1 and CDR2 sequences are SSHAT and FNYEAQ (reference sequence). The CDR3 here is CASSYGSGGMETQYF. In DNA, the CDR3 is TGTGCTAGCAGCTACGGGAGCGGGGGGATGGAGACCCAGTACTTC.

The chain uses TRBV6-4 and TRBJ2-1, with 8 bases aligning to TRBD2. CDR1 MRHNA and CDR2 SNTAGT come from the germline V gene. Unmatched junction bases numbered 6, after V lost 2 bases and J lost 6 bases. This CDR3 region has 15 residues. CDR3 loop: CASSDMDAGGNEQFF. DNA of the CDR3: TGTGCCAGCAGTGACATGGACGCGGGGGGCAATGAGCAGTTCTTC.

This chain connects TRBV2 to TRBJ1-2; 9 bases fit TRBD1. V lost 5 bases and J lost 8; bases outside the gene matches: 6. Germline V CDR1 and CDR2: SNHLY, FYNNEI. The CDR3 has 13 amino acids. CDR3 protein: CASSQQGAKGYTF. For the CDR3, the DNA is TGTGCCAGCAGTCAACAGGGGGCGAAGGGCTACACCTTC.

The gene calls are TRBV5-4 and TRBJ2-1; D is unresolved. Trimming stripped 1 base from V and 8 bases from J, with 10 bases between. CDR3 length: 13 amino acids. Germline assignment: CDR1 SGHNT and CDR2 YYREEE (reference sequence). CDR3 sequence reads: CASSLTTVDEQFF. CDR3 DNA: TGTGCCAGCAGCTTGACTACCGTCGATGAGCAGTTCTTC.

The chain employs TRBV30 and TRBJ1-6; tentatively, D is TRBD1 (6 bases). CDR1 and CDR2 (germline): GTSNPN, SVGIG (reference sequence). With 2 bases removed from V and 7 bases from J, the gap between germline ends came to 15 bases. This CDR3 contains 15 residues. CDR3 in DNA: TGTGCCTGGAGTTTACAGGGACGTACAAATTCACCCCTCCACTTT. This codes for CAWSLQGRTNSPLHF.

The chain joins TRBV18 to TRBJ2-5, with 7 bases lining up with TRBD1. This CDR3 spans 16 amino acids. Germline assignment: CDR1 KGHSH and CDR2 LQKENI. V shed 2 bases and J 5 bases; nucleotides not matched to a gene: 11. The CDR3 region has the DNA TGTGCCAGCTCACCATCTTTAGGGGGCCTTGGGGAGACCCAGTACTTC. It codes for CASSPSLGGLGETQYF.

The rearrangement joins TRBV12-5 to TRBJ2-1; D remains unclear. V shed 5 bases and J shed 9 bases, with 11 bases lying between them. The CDR3 runs to 12 residues. Looked up from germline, CDR1 is LGHNT and CDR2 is FRNRAP. The CDR3 is CASGPGSGEQFF. CDR3 bases: TGTGCTAGTGGTCCGGGTTCCGGTGAGCAGTTCTTC.

The chain employs TRBV2 and TRBJ2-1; 10 positions match TRBD2. Looked up from germline, CDR1 is SNHLY and CDR2 is FYNNEI. The J segment lost 9 bases and the V segment lost 7 bases, leaving 18 bases of the junction unmatched. The CDR3 covers 17 residues. Here the CDR3 DNA reads TGTGCCAGCAACCCACTAACCAGCGGGAGGGCCCGGGGTGAGCAGTTCTTC. Protein sequence: CASNPLTSGRARGEQFF.

The chain links TRBV5-4 to TRBJ2-3; TRBD2 matches 9 bases. The V segment lost 9 bases and the J segment 4 bases; nucleotides outside the gene matches: 9. There are 14 residues in the CDR3. Germline CDR1 reads SGHNT; CDR2 reads YYREEE (reference sequence). The CDR3 region has the DNA TGTGCCACCGCGGGGGGGAGCTCGGCAGATACGCAGTATTTT. It specifies CATAGGSSADTQYF.

The chain uses TRBV5-6 and TRBJ1-1; tentatively, D is TRBD1 (5 bases). CDR1 and CDR2 from the germline V gene are SGHDT and YYEEEE. The CDR3 is 14 residues long. Trimming left V 3 bases short and J 4 bases short, with 13 bases between. In DNA form, the CDR3 reads TGTGCCAGCAGCTCCGCGGGGCAGGGCACTGAAGCTTTCTTT. The encoded protein is CASSSAGQGTEAFF.

The chain joins TRBV7-6 to TRBJ2-1; tentatively, D is TRBD2 (5 bases). V was clipped by 6 bases and J by 3 bases, with 18 bases between them. The CDR3 totals 16 residues. CDR1 is SGHVS and CDR2 is FNYEAQ in the germline V gene. The CDR3 sequence: CASSPISGNSYNEQFF. The CDR3 DNA reads as TGTGCCAGCAGTCCAATTTCGGGAAATAGCTACAATGAGCAGTTCTTC.

The chain recombines TRBV6-6 with TRBJ2-7; a weak D match, TRBD1 (6 bases). V was clipped by 5 bases and J by 2 bases, with 13 bases between them. The CDR3 has 14 amino acids. Germline V gene data show CDR1 as MNHNY and CDR2 as SVGAGI (reference sequence). The CDR3 sequence is CASSPRQVAYEQYF. The DNA of the CDR3 is TGTGCCAGCAGTCCGCGACAGGTAGCCTACGAGCAGTACTTC.

This chain links TRBV5-1 with TRBJ2-5; no firm D call. The CDR3 sequence is 15 residues long. V dropped 0 bases and J dropped 1 base, with 10 bases sitting between them. CDR1 SGHRS and CDR2 YFSETQ come from the germline V gene. CDR3 loop: CASSLVASGQETQYF. The CDR3 DNA is TGCGCCAGCAGCTTGGTGGCTTCGGGCCAAGAGACCCAGTACTTC.

The V and J genes are TRBV18 and TRBJ1-1, with D possibly TRBD1 on 6 matching bases. The V end was cut by 5 bases, the J end by 6 bases, with 16 bases between. The CDR3 totals 14 residues. Germline CDR1 and CDR2: KGHSH and LQKENI. Here the CDR3 DNA reads TGTGCCAGCTCATCCGAGTACAGGGCTCCTGAAGCTTTCTTT. It yields the protein CASSSEYRAPEAFF.